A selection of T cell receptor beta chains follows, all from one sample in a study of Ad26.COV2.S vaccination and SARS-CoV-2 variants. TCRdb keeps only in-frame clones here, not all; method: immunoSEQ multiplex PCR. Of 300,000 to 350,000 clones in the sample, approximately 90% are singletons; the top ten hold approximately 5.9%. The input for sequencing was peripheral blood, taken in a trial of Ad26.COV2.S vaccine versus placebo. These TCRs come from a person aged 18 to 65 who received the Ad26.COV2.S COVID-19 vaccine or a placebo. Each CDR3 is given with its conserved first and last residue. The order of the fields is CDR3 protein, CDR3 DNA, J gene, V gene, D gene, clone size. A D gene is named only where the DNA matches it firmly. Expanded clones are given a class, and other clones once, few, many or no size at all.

cdr3_aa: CASSSTGGQDGYTF; cdr3_nt: TGTGCCAGCAGCTCGACAGGGGGCCAGGATGGCTACACCTTC; j_call: TRBJ1-2; v_call: TRBV5-4; d_call: TRBD1; clone_size: .
cdr3_aa: CASSLRGNEQYF; cdr3_nt: TGTGCCAGCAGCTTACGGGGTAACGAGCAGTACTTC; j_call: TRBJ2-7; v_call: TRBV7-8; d_call: .; clone_size: .
cdr3_aa: CASSGGQGGTEAFF; cdr3_nt: TGTGCCAGCAGTGGCGGACAGGGCGGCACTGAAGCTTTCTTT; j_call: TRBJ1-1; v_call: TRBV2; d_call: TRBD1; clone_size: .
cdr3_aa: CASSYPGGGSYNEQFF; cdr3_nt: TGTGCCAGTTCATACCCGGGGGGCGGCTCCTACAATGAGCAGTTCTTC; j_call: TRBJ2-1; v_call: TRBV19; d_call: .; clone_size: .
cdr3_aa: CASSVAPSGSYEQYF; cdr3_nt: TGTGCCAGCAGCGTAGCGCCTAGCGGTTCCTACGAGCAGTACTTC; j_call: TRBJ2-7; v_call: TRBV9; d_call: TRBD2; clone_size: .
cdr3_aa: CASSYDSGTGDEKLFF; cdr3_nt: TGTGCCAGCAGTTACGACTCCGGGACAGGGGATGAAAAACTGTTTTTT; j_call: TRBJ1-4; v_call: TRBV6-5; d_call: TRBD1; clone_size: .
cdr3_aa: CASSPGVPAYNEQFF; cdr3_nt: TGTGCCAGCTCACCTGGGGTCCCAGCCTACAATGAGCAGTTCTTC; j_call: TRBJ2-1; v_call: TRBV18; d_call: .; clone_size: .
cdr3_aa: CASRTSGPDDYTF; cdr3_nt: TGTGCCAGCAGGACCTCAGGTCCCGATGACTACACCTTC; j_call: TRBJ1-2; v_call: TRBV6-6; d_call: .; clone_size: .
cdr3_aa: CASSSRQGSYQPQHF; cdr3_nt: TGTGCCAGCAGCTCGCGACAGGGTAGTTATCAGCCCCAGCATTTT; j_call: TRBJ1-5; v_call: TRBV5-6; d_call: TRBD1; clone_size: .
cdr3_aa: CASSLTPGLSAGNTIYF; cdr3_nt: TGCGCCAGCAGCCTTACTCCAGGGTTGAGTGCCGGAAACACCATATATTTT; j_call: TRBJ1-3; v_call: TRBV4-1; d_call: .; clone_size: .
cdr3_aa: CASSLSPSGNEQFF; cdr3_nt: TGTGCCAGCAGCTTAAGTCCTTCCGGAAATGAGCAGTTCTTC; j_call: TRBJ2-1; v_call: TRBV7-3; d_call: .; clone_size: .
cdr3_aa: CASSSGGWWGSSGANVLTF; cdr3_nt: TGTGCCAGCAGTTCAGGGGGTTGGTGGGGAAGCTCTGGGGCCAACGTCCTGACTTTC; j_call: TRBJ2-6; v_call: TRBV28; d_call: TRBD1; clone_size: .
cdr3_aa: CATTESHATDTQYF; cdr3_nt: TGTGCCACCACCGAATCTCACGCAACAGATACGCAGTATTTT; j_call: TRBJ2-3; v_call: TRBV10-3; d_call: .; clone_size: .
cdr3_aa: CASTTSGGGTGELFF; cdr3_nt: TGTGCCTCCACGACTAGCGGGGGAGGGACCGGGGAGCTGTTTTTT; j_call: TRBJ2-2; v_call: TRBV10-3; d_call: TRBD2; clone_size: .
cdr3_aa: CASNSGGPGGSPLHF; cdr3_nt: TGTGCCAGTAATTCGGGGGGGCCGGGAGGTTCACCCCTCCACTTT; j_call: TRBJ1-6; v_call: TRBV7-3; d_call: .; clone_size: .
cdr3_aa: CASGLTGAANVLTF; cdr3_nt: TGTGCTAGTGGTTTGACGGGGGCGGCCAACGTCCTGACTTTC; j_call: TRBJ2-6; v_call: TRBV12-5; d_call: .; clone_size: .
cdr3_aa: CASSLANNNEQFF; cdr3_nt: TGTGCCAGCAGCTTAGCCAACAACAATGAGCAGTTCTTC; j_call: TRBJ2-1; v_call: TRBV7-9; d_call: .; clone_size: .
cdr3_aa: CASSKERGSNQPQHF; cdr3_nt: TGTGCCAGCAGCAAAGAAAGGGGAAGCAATCAGCCCCAGCATTTT; j_call: TRBJ1-5; v_call: TRBV21-1; d_call: .; clone_size: .
cdr3_aa: CASSLGLNTEAFF; cdr3_nt: TGTGCCAGCAGTTTAGGATTGAACACTGAAGCTTTCTTT; j_call: TRBJ1-1; v_call: TRBV27; d_call: .; clone_size: .
cdr3_aa: CASSAAGTGSYEQYF; cdr3_nt: TGTGCCAGCAGCGCGGCCGGGACAGGGTCCTACGAGCAGTACTTC; j_call: TRBJ2-7; v_call: TRBV13; d_call: TRBD1; clone_size: .
cdr3_aa: CASSLSSDTQYF; cdr3_nt: TGTGCCAGCAGCCTCTCTTCAGATACGCAGTATTTT; j_call: TRBJ2-3; v_call: TRBV7-3; d_call: .; clone_size: .
cdr3_aa: CASSPRQNTEAFF; cdr3_nt: TGTGCCAGCAGCCCCCGCCAGAACACTGAAGCTTTCTTT; j_call: TRBJ1-1; v_call: TRBV5-4; d_call: .; clone_size: .
cdr3_aa: CASSFWGGGAMSSTEAFF; cdr3_nt: TGTGCCAGCAGCTTTTGGGGTGGGGGGGCGATGAGTAGCACTGAAGCTTTCTTT; j_call: TRBJ1-1; v_call: TRBV5-8; d_call: .; clone_size: .
cdr3_aa: CASSLGNTQYF; cdr3_nt: TGTGCCAGCAGTTTAGGAAATACGCAGTATTTT; j_call: TRBJ2-3; v_call: TRBV27; d_call: .; clone_size: once
cdr3_aa: CASRGWGQGVNNSPLHF; cdr3_nt: TGTGCCAGCAGGGGGTGGGGACAGGGAGTAAATAATTCACCCCTCCACTTT; j_call: TRBJ1-6; v_call: TRBV7-2; d_call: TRBD1; clone_size: .
cdr3_aa: CASSPLRGNNYEQYF; cdr3_nt: TGTGCCAGCAGCCCCCTTCGCGGGAACAACTACGAGCAGTACTTC; j_call: TRBJ2-7; v_call: TRBV5-5; d_call: .; clone_size: .
cdr3_aa: CASSFYPGENYEQYF; cdr3_nt: TGTGCCAGCAGTTTTTATCCGGGAGAGAACTACGAGCAGTACTTC; j_call: TRBJ2-7; v_call: TRBV27; d_call: .; clone_size: .
cdr3_aa: CASSLMSRGPYEQYF; cdr3_nt: TGTGCCAGCAGCTTAATGTCCAGGGGGCCCTACGAGCAGTACTTC; j_call: TRBJ2-7; v_call: TRBV7-3; d_call: TRBD1; clone_size: .
cdr3_aa: CASSSGQIYGYTF; cdr3_nt: TGTGCCAGCAGCTCGGGACAGATCTATGGCTACACCTTC; j_call: TRBJ1-2; v_call: TRBV5-6; d_call: TRBD1; clone_size: .
cdr3_aa: CSAEATDTQYF; cdr3_nt: TGCAGTGCAGAGGCCACAGATACGCAGTATTTT; j_call: TRBJ2-3; v_call: TRBV20-1; d_call: .; clone_size: .
cdr3_aa: CASSRVIGTSGILSYNEQFF; cdr3_nt: TGCGCCAGCAGCCGCGTTATCGGGACTAGCGGGATTTTGTCCTACAATGAGCAGTTCTTC; j_call: TRBJ2-1; v_call: TRBV4-3; d_call: TRBD2; clone_size: .
cdr3_aa: CASSLRIELGGEQYF; cdr3_nt: TGCGCCAGCAGCCTCAGGATCGAGTTAGGGGGCGAGCAGTACTTC; j_call: TRBJ2-7; v_call: TRBV4-1; d_call: .; clone_size: .
cdr3_aa: CASRGTASGGLLPETQYF; cdr3_nt: TGCGCCAGCAGGGGGACGGCTAGCGGGGGATTGCTACCAGAGACCCAGTACTTC; j_call: TRBJ2-5; v_call: TRBV5-1; d_call: TRBD2; clone_size: .
cdr3_aa: CAIRDTLQNTEAFF; cdr3_nt: TGTGCCATCAGGGACACACTACAGAACACTGAAGCTTTCTTT; j_call: TRBJ1-1; v_call: TRBV10-3; d_call: .; clone_size: .
cdr3_aa: CASSLARRTAGDIQYF; cdr3_nt: TGTGCCAGCAGCTTAGCGCGTAGAACGGCGGGTGACATTCAGTACTTC; j_call: TRBJ2-4; v_call: TRBV7-8; d_call: .; clone_size: .
cdr3_aa: CASSSDLYEQYF; cdr3_nt: TGTGCCAGCAGCTCAGACCTCTACGAGCAGTACTTC; j_call: TRBJ2-7; v_call: TRBV7-2; d_call: .; clone_size: .
cdr3_aa: CASRTPRDRPQILPYEQYF; cdr3_nt: TGTGCCAGCAGAACCCCCCGGGACAGGCCCCAAATTCTTCCCTACGAGCAGTACTTC; j_call: TRBJ2-7; v_call: TRBV21-1; d_call: .; clone_size: .
cdr3_aa: CASSLGVGSENTF; cdr3_nt: TGTGCCAGCAGCTTAGGGGTCGGTAGTGAAAACACCTTC; j_call: TRBJ1-2; v_call: TRBV7-9; d_call: .; clone_size: once
cdr3_aa: CSVEDSSQGAFWTDTQYF; cdr3_nt: TGCAGCGTTGAAGATAGTTCACAGGGGGCTTTCTGGACAGATACGCAGTATTTT; j_call: TRBJ2-3; v_call: TRBV29-1; d_call: TRBD1; clone_size: .
cdr3_aa: CASSSGQGNTEAFF; cdr3_nt: TGTGCCAGCAGCTCAGGACAGGGGAACACTGAAGCTTTCTTT; j_call: TRBJ1-1; v_call: TRBV7-9; d_call: TRBD1; clone_size: .
cdr3_aa: CASSQDSRREQYF; cdr3_nt: TGTGCCAGCAGCCAAGATAGCCGGCGCGAGCAGTACTTC; j_call: TRBJ2-7; v_call: TRBV14; d_call: .; clone_size: .
cdr3_aa: CASSHGGGDLIF; cdr3_nt: TGCGCCAGCAGCCACGGAGGGGGGGACTTGATTTTC; j_call: TRBJ2-7; v_call: TRBV4-3; d_call: .; clone_size: .